Below are 30 T cell receptor beta chains sequenced from a single sample in a study of blood T cell repertoires in COVID-19. The assay was immunoSEQ multiplex PCR, and TCRdb's table has in-frame clones only and misses some. The table records 78,000 or so clones, more than 65% of them present only once. The sample comprised peripheral blood. The receptor set was obtained from a man older than 75 with acute or convalescent COVID-19.

The chain recombines TRBV12-3 or TRBV12-4 with TRBJ1-5; D unclear. This CDR3 has 12 amino acids. The V end was cut by 5 bases, the J end by 5 bases, with 7 bases between. The CDR3 DNA reads TGTGCCAGCAGTCCCGGGTATCAGCCCCAGCATTTT. It encodes CASSPGYQPQHF.

V is TRBV7-8 and J is TRBJ1-2, with D unresolved. CDR3 size: 14 residues. Germline values: CDR1 SGHVS, CDR2 FQNEAQ. Trimming removed 1 base from V and 3 bases from J, with 9 bases in between. Here the CDR3 DNA reads TGTGCCAGCAGCTTAGGAGGGCAGGACTATGGCTACACCTTC. Translated, it gives CASSLGGQDYGYTF.

For the CDR3, the DNA is TGCGCCAGCAGCTTGCCGAAGGGTAACCATTCCCGGGGGGTTCCCTACGAGCAGTACTTC. As protein: CASSLPKGNHSRGVPYEQYF. The chain links TRBV5-1 to TRBJ2-7; 7 nucleotides match TRBD2. Trimming cost V 1 base and J 2 bases; bases outside gene matches: 21. Per the germline V gene, CDR1 is SGHRS and CDR2 is YFSETQ. The CDR3 consists of 20 residues.

The chain's CDR3 is CASISHSRKNTEAFF. In DNA form, the CDR3 reads TGTGCCAGCATCTCCCATAGCAGAAAGAACACTGAAGCTTTCTTT. This rearrangement joins TRBV6-5 to TRBJ1-1; D call uncertain. CDR1 MNHEY and CDR2 SVGAGI come from the germline V gene. This CDR3 region has 15 residues. V lost 7 bases, J lost 1 base, and 16 bases lay in between.

This clone occurred a few times. The genes are TRBV3-1 (or the pseudogene TRBV3-2) and TRBJ2-3; 11 bases fit TRBD2. Unmatched junction bases numbered 10, after V lost 3 bases and J lost 8 bases. The CDR3 runs 16 residues. Per germline, CDR1 LGHDT and CDR2 YNNKEL (reference sequence). The CDR3 DNA follows: TGTGCCAGCAGCCATAGAACTAGCGGGGGCCAGGGTACGCAGTATTTT. Protein: CASSHRTSGGQGTQYF.

This clone has more than one count but fewer than ten. V is TRBV30 and J is TRBJ2-2; tentatively, D is TRBD2 (7 bases). The ends were cut back, 4 bases at V and 6 bases at J, with 21 bases in the middle. The CDR3 is 16 residues long. Germline loops: CDR1 GTSNPN, CDR2 SVGIG (reference sequence). This CDR3 reads CAWKRGAGAKAGELFF. As DNA, the CDR3 is TGTGCCTGGAAAAGGGGTGCGGGGGCGAAGGCCGGGGAGCTGTTTTTT.

This chain connects TRBV6-6 to TRBJ2-1; perhaps TRBD1 as D (5 bases). V was cut by 7 bases and J by 4 bases, with 14 bases left in between. The germline gives CDR1 MNHNY, CDR2 SVGAGI (reference sequence). The CDR3 contains 14 residues. The CDR3 here is CASMTARLYNEQFF. In DNA, the CDR3 is TGTGCCAGCATGACAGCCCGGCTGTACAATGAGCAGTTCTTC.

The J gene is TRBJ2-1, the V gene TRBV27; D uncertain. Trimming took 0 bases from V and 8 from J, leaving 14 bases between them. Looked up from germline, CDR1 is MNHEY and CDR2 is SMNVEV (reference sequence). The CDR3 sequence is 15 residues long. CDR3 amino acids: CASSLSPAILYEQFF. The CDR3 nucleotides read TGTGCCAGCAGTTTATCGCCTGCTATACTTTATGAGCAGTTCTTC.

J is TRBJ1-1 and V is TRBV6-5, with 7 nucleotides matching TRBD1. Germline V gives CDR1 MNHEY, CDR2 SVGAGI. The ends lost 6 bases at V and 5 bases at J; junction bases unmatched: 9. This CDR3 is built from 14 residues. CDR3 sequence reads: CASRPGQVRTEAFF. The CDR3 coding sequence is TGTGCCAGCAGACCTGGACAGGTTAGGACTGAAGCTTTCTTT.

CDR3 in DNA: TGTGCCAGCAGCAATCAGAACAGGGGGCGAGTCACTGAAGCTTTCTTT. Amino acids: CASSNQNRGRVTEAFF. The rearrangement links TRBV21-1 to TRBJ1-1; the D call of TRBD1 is as the table states it, not checked on the DNA. TRBV21-1 is shown as a pseudogene. The CDR3 totals 16 residues.

The table lists this clone with a few counts. The chain employs TRBV3-1 (or the pseudogene TRBV3-2) and TRBJ2-5; 12 nucleotides line up with TRBD1. V trimming: 4 bases; J trimming: 7 bases; junction bases outside the gene matches: 7. There are 15 residues in the CDR3. CDR1 is LGHDT and CDR2 is YNNKEL in the germline V gene (reference sequence). In nucleotides, the CDR3 is TGTGCCAGCAGCCCCCTCCCGGGACAGGGGGCGACCCAGTACTTC. Residues: CASSPLPGQGATQYF.

This clone was seen once. The rearrangement uses TRBV30 and TRBJ1-2; 8 nucleotides match TRBD1. Per germline, CDR1 GTSNPN and CDR2 SVGIG (reference sequence). The V and J ends lost 1 base and 6 bases, in that order; junction bases with no gene match: 4. The CDR3 contains 13 residues. The CDR3 protein is CAWSASRGHGYTF. Written as DNA, the CDR3 is TGTGCCTGGAGTGCAAGCAGGGGGCATGGCTACACCTTC.

The chain employs TRBV19 and TRBJ1-4; D is undetermined. The CDR3 length is 14 residues. V gave up 7 bases and J gave up 5 bases, with 14 bases separating them. Germline V gives CDR1 LNHDA, CDR2 SQIVND (reference sequence). The CDR3, as DNA: TGTGCCAGTAACATCCGGGATGGAAATGAAAAACTGTTTTTT. It codes for CASNIRDGNEKLFF.

V gene TRBV25-1 combines with J gene TRBJ2-7; 11 nucleotides line up with TRBD1. Unmatched junction bases numbered 6, after V lost 3 bases and J lost 5 bases. This CDR3 contains 15 residues. CDR1 is MGHDK and CDR2 is SYGVNS in the germline V gene. In DNA form, the CDR3 reads TGTGCCAGCAGTGAGGCCGGGACAGGGGGACACGAGCAGTACTTC. Protein product: CASSEAGTGGHEQYF.

This chain uses TRBV6-5 with TRBJ1-5; D uncertain. Trimming took off 2 bases at V and 6 bases at J, with 8 bases between the two ends. This CDR3 region has 13 residues. From germline, CDR1 is MNHEY and CDR2 SVGAGI. Here the CDR3 reads CASSYTTGQPQHF. CDR3 bases: TGTGCCAGCAGTTACACTACCGGTCAGCCCCAGCATTTT.

This sequence joins TRBV4-1 and TRBJ2-3, with a tentative D call TRBD1 (6 bases). V shed 3 bases and J shed 0 bases, with 13 bases lying between them. The CDR3 has 16 amino acids. Per germline, CDR1 MGHRA and CDR2 YSYEKL. The CDR3 sequence: CASSHRQVTSTDTQYF. The DNA of the CDR3 is TGCGCCAGCAGCCACCGACAGGTAACTAGCACAGATACGCAGTATTTT.

The gene calls are TRBV7-6 and TRBJ2-3; 13 positions match TRBD2. This CDR3 is 18 amino acids long. Germline assignment: CDR1 SGHVS and CDR2 FNYEAQ. V trimming: 4 bases; J trimming: 0 bases; junction bases outside the gene matches: 7. In DNA, the CDR3 is TGTGCCAGCAGCTCCGGACTAGCGGGGGCCGCTAGCACAGATACGCAGTATTTT. Translating it yields CASSSGLAGAASTDTQYF.

The chain employs TRBV6-1 and TRBJ2-3, with TRBD1 matching 7 bases. V trimming: 3 bases; J trimming: 7 bases; junction bases outside the gene matches: 13. CDR1 is MNHNS and CDR2 is SASEGT in the germline V gene. This CDR3 is built from 16 residues. This CDR3 is CASSDPIWDRFNTQYF. In DNA form, the CDR3 reads TGTGCCAGCAGTGATCCAATTTGGGACAGATTTAATACGCAGTATTTT.

The gene calls are TRBV7-8 and TRBJ2-7; TRBD1 agrees at 7 bases. With V trimmed by 5 bases and J by 2 bases, 6 bases remained unmatched. CDR1 SGHVS and CDR2 FQNEAQ come from the germline V gene. The CDR3 is made up of 14 amino acids. The CDR3 is CASSPTGIPYEQYF. In DNA, the CDR3 is TGTGCCAGCAGCCCGACAGGGATTCCCTACGAGCAGTACTTC. Based on the CDR3 plus reference TRBV7-8 and TRBJ2-7, the full variable domain is GAGVSQSPRYKVAKRGQDVALRCDPISGHVSLFWYQQALGQGPEFLTYFQNEAQLDKSGLPSDRFFAERPEGSVSTLKIQRTQQEDSAVYLCASSPTGIPYEQYFGPGTRLTVT.

The chain has TRBV10-1 and TRBJ1-6; 8 bases are a match to TRBD1. CDR1 WNHNN and CDR2 SYGVQD come from the germline V gene (reference sequence). The J segment lost 9 bases and the V segment lost 6 bases, leaving 4 bases of the junction unmatched. CDR3 length: 13 amino acids. DNA for the CDR3: TGCGCCAGCAGCCGGGACAGGAGTTCACCCCTCCACTTT. This gives the protein CASSRDRSSPLHF.

The chain uses TRBV27 and TRBJ1-2; 7 positions agree with TRBD1. This CDR3 is built from 15 residues. Germline CDR1 MNHEY, CDR2 SMNVEV (reference sequence). V was pared by 4 bases and J by 8 bases, with 13 bases of the junction left unmatched. CDR3 sequence reads: CASSSYLTGNGGYTF. In nucleotides, the CDR3 is TGTGCCAGCAGTTCCTACCTGACAGGGAATGGAGGCTACACCTTC.

This rearrangement joins TRBV7-6 to TRBJ2-7, with TRBD1 as a possible D gene (6 bases). CDR1 and CDR2 (germline): SGHVS, FNYEAQ. This CDR3 spans 13 amino acids. The V and J ends lost 5 bases and 3 bases respectively, with 11 bases between them. CDR3 sequence: CASSQGQSYEQYF. CDR3 DNA sequence: TGTGCCAGCAGCCAAGGACAGAGCTACGAGCAGTACTTC.

The chain employs TRBV12-3 or TRBV12-4 and TRBJ1-5; D unclear. V lost 3 bases, J lost 4 bases, and 7 bases lay in between. CDR3 length: 13 amino acids. DNA for the CDR3: TGTGCCAGCAGTTTGGCACCAAATCAGCCCCAGCATTTT. It codes for CASSLAPNQPQHF.

As for this clone: Other DNA sequences of this sample code for an identical CDR3. The rearrangement links TRBV5-1 to TRBJ1-5; a weak D match, TRBD1 (6 bases). Trimming stripped 0 bases from V and 4 bases from J, with 11 bases between. The length of the CDR3 is 15 residues. Germline CDR1 SGHRS, CDR2 YFSETQ. The CDR3 is CASSLEQGRNQPQHF. DNA for the CDR3: TGCGCCAGCAGCTTGGAGCAGGGGAGAAATCAGCCCCAGCATTTT. Variable domain in full (rest from reference TRBV5-1 and TRBJ1-5): KAGVTQTPRYLIKTRGQQVTLSCSPISGHRSVSWYQQTPGQGLQFLFEYFSETQRNKGNFPGRFSGRQFSNSRSEMNVSTLELGDSALYLCASSLEQGRNQPQHFGDGTRLSIL.

The chain links TRBV2 to TRBJ2-3; no clear D. This CDR3 contains 13 residues. V lost 1 base to trimming and J lost 2 bases, with 4 bases between them. CDR1 and CDR2 (germline): SNHLY, FYNNEI. The CDR3 region has the DNA TGTGCCAGCAGTGAAGGCGACACAGATACGCAGTATTTT. Translation gives CASSEGDTDTQYF.

This rearrangement joins TRBV20-1 to TRBJ2-3, with 8 bases matching TRBD2. From germline, CDR1 is DFQATT and CDR2 SNEGSKA (reference sequence). The V segment lost 3 bases and the J segment 5 bases; nucleotides outside the gene matches: 7. The CDR3 is 14 amino acids. In nucleotides, the CDR3 is TGCAGTGCTAGTGGACTAGCTGGGAAAGATACGCAGTATTTT. Amino acid sequence: CSASGLAGKDTQYF.

The rearrangement uses TRBV7-2 and TRBJ2-2; unclear D gene. The germline V gene encodes CDR1 SGHTA and CDR2 FQGNSA. V dropped 0 bases and J dropped 0 bases, with 5 bases sitting between them. The CDR3 consists of 15 residues. The CDR3 DNA is TGTGCCAGCAGCTTAGCGGGCCCGAACACCGGGGAGCTGTTTTTT. Protein product: CASSLAGPNTGELFF.

This clone was detected only once. The chain recombines TRBV5-4 with TRBJ2-2; tentatively, D is TRBD1 (6 bases). V lost 4 bases and J 2 bases, leaving 12 bases between the germline ends. The V gene's germline CDR1 is SGHNT and CDR2 YYREEE (reference sequence). This CDR3 has 15 residues. In DNA, the CDR3 is TGTGCCAGCAGCGTCAAACAGGGTAACACCGGGGAGCTGTTTTTT. Its protein is CASSVKQGNTGELFF. Complete variable domain (other parts from reference TRBV5-4 and TRBJ2-2): ETGVTQSPTHLIKTRGQQVTLRCSSQSGHNTVSWYQQALGQGPQFIFQYYREEENGRGNFPPRFSGLQFPNYSSELNVNALELDDSALYLCASSVKQGNTGELFFGEGSRLTVL.

About this clone itself: This CDR3 is also generated by other DNA sequences in the sample. The chain carries TRBV9 and TRBJ2-7; 8 bases are shared with TRBD1. In germline, CDR1 is SGDLS, CDR2 YYNGEE. The length of the CDR3 is 14 residues. The J segment lost 4 bases and the V segment lost 0 bases, leaving 3 bases of the junction unmatched. The CDR3 is CASSVGGTGYEQYF. CDR3 sequence (DNA): TGTGCCAGCAGCGTAGGAGGGACAGGTTACGAGCAGTACTTC.

J is TRBJ1-1 and V is TRBV9; D not resolved. The CDR3 extends over 14 amino acids. Germline V gene data show CDR1 as SGDLS and CDR2 as YYNGEE. V was clipped by 3 bases and J by 1 base, with 10 bases between them. The CDR3, as DNA: TGTGCCAGCAGCGACGTGGGCGCGAACACTGAAGCTTTCTTT. This gives the protein CASSDVGANTEAFF.